Sequencing of this T cell receptor beta chain was carried out in a study of shared clonotypes between healthy human individuals. V was clipped by 0 bases and J by 0 bases; unmatched bases: 2. The CDR3 runs to 16 residues. Germline V gene data show CDR1 as SGDLS and CDR2 as YYNGEE. Only in-frame clones appear in the TCRdb table, and some are missing; sequencing was by immunoSEQ multiplex PCR. The repertoire holds around 2.1 million clones, roughly 91% seen once, with more than 1.5% in the top ten. In the naive CD8 group, cells lacked CD45RO and were positively selected for CCR7, so terminally differentiated effector memory CD45RA+ cells were left out. Donors comprised healthy HIV-negative adults lacking recent acute infections or vaccinations.

The sequence came from a man between 18 and 29 years old in good health. Some clones in this sample may be carry-over from other donors' samples. Sequencing used naive CD8+ T cells from PBMCs. This chain joins TRBV9 and TRBJ2-1; 8 bases map to TRBD1. The CDR3 sequence: CASSVATGGSYNEQFF. The CDR3 region has the DNA TGTGCCAGCAGCGTAGCTACAGGGGGCTCCTACAATGAGCAGTTCTTC.